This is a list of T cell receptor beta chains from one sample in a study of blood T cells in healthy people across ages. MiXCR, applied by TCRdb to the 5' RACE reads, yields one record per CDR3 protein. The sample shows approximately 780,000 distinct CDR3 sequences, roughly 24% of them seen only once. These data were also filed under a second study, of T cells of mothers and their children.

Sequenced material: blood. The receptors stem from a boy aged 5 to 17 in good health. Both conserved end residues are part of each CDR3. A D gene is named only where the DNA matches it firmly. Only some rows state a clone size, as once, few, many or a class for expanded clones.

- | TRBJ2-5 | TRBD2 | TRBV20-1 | CSARTSWGGGRQETQYF | TGCAGTGCTAGAACCTCCTGGGGGGGAGGGAGGCAAGAGACCCAGTACTTC
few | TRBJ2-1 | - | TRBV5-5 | CASSFDWLNEQFF | TGTGCCAGCAGCTTCGACTGGTTGAATGAGCAGTTCTTC
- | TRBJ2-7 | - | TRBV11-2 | CASSHSTGQGSGYEQYF | TGTGCCAGCAGCCATTCGACGGGGCAGGGATCAGGTTACGAGCAGTACTTC
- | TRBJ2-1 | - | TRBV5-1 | CASSLPDNYNEQFF | TGCGCCAGCAGCTTGCCGGACAACTACAATGAGCAGTTCTTC
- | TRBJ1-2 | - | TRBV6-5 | CASSFLQGFGYTF | TGTGCCAGCAGTTTTTTACAGGGTTTCGGCTACACCTTC
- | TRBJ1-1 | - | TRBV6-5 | CASRTPGLGAEAFF | TGTGCCAGCAGAACGCCCGGACTTGGCGCTGAAGCTTTCTTT
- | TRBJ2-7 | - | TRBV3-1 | CASSQVVDLHEQYF | TGTGCCAGCAGCCAAGTGGTAGACCTCCACGAGCAGTACTTC
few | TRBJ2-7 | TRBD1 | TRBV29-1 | CSVGRSRGRDEQYF | TGCAGCGTTGGGCGCAGCAGGGGGCGCGACGAGCAGTACTTC
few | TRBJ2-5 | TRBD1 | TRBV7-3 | CASSPDRAGETQYF | TGTGCCAGCAGCCCGGACAGGGCTGGTGAGACCCAGTACTTC
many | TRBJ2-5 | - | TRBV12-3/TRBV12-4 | CASSQGLGRETQYF | TGTGCCAGCAGCCAGGGACTGGGGCGAGAGACCCAGTACTTC
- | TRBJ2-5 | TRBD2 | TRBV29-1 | CSVILAGVETQYF | TGCAGCGTTATTCTAGCGGGGGTTGAGACCCAGTACTTC
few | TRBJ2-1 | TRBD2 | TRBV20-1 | CSASGTSGGPSSYNEQFF | TGCAGTGCTAGCGGGACTAGCGGGGGCCCCTCCTCCTACAATGAGCAGTTCTTC
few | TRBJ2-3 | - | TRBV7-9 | CASSPAADTQYF | TGTGCCAGCAGCCCGGCGGCAGATACGCAGTATTTT
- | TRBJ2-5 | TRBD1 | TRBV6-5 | CASSYSRGGWETQYF | TGTGCCAGCAGTTACTCGAGAGGGGGCTGGGAGACCCAGTACTTC
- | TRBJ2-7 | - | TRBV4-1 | CASSRNQGSEQYF | TGCGCCAGCAGCCGCAATCAGGGGTCCGAGCAGTACTTC
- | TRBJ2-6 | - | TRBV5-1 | CASSLRQGGSGANVLTF | TGCGCCAGCAGCTTGCGACAGGGAGGGTCTGGGGCCAACGTCCTGACTTTC
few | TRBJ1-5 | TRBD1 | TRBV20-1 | CSARQGESQPQHF | TGCAGTGCTAGACAGGGGGAAAGTCAGCCCCAGCATTTT
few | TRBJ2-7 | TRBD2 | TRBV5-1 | CASSLGVSGNYEQYF | TGCGCCAGCAGCTTGGGTGTGAGCGGGAATTACGAGCAGTACTTC
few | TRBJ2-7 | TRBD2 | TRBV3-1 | CASSQGLASYEQYF | TGTGCCAGCAGCCAAGGACTAGCGAGCTACGAGCAGTACTTC
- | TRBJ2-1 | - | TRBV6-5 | CASSSGGDDEQFF | TGTGCCAGCAGTTCTGGCGGGGACGATGAGCAGTTCTTC
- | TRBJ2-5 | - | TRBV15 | CATLAGRAQETQYF | TGTGCCACCTTGGCGGGGCGTGCTCAAGAGACCCAGTACTTC
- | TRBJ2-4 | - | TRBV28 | CASSFRALAKNIQYF | TGTGCCAGCAGTTTCCGGGCCTTAGCCAAAAACATTCAGTACTTC
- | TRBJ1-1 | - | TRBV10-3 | CAISGDRNTEAFF | TGTGCCATCAGTGGCGACAGGAACACTGAAGCTTTCTTT
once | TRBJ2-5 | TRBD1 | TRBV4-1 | CASRTDRGRRETQYF | TGCGCCAGCAGGACTGACAGGGGGCGAAGAGAGACCCAGTACTTC
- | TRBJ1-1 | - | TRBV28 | CASSLWEGDTEAFF | TGTGCCAGCAGTTTATGGGAGGGAGACACTGAAGCTTTCTTT
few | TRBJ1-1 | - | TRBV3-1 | CASSQVRANTEAFF | TGTGCCAGCAGCCAAGTTAGAGCGAACACTGAAGCTTTCTTT
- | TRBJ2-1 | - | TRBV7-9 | CAGSLGRMVNEQFF | TGTGCCGGCAGCTTAGGGCGGATGGTCAATGAGCAGTTCTTC
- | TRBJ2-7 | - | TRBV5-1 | CASSLNPGSPGHEQYF | TGCGCCAGCAGCTTGAATCCGGGATCCCCCGGCCACGAGCAGTACTTC
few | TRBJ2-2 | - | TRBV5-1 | CASSSGDNTGELFF | TGCGCCAGCAGCTCGGGGGATAACACCGGGGAGCTGTTTTTT
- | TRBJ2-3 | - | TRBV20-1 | CSASRGRSTDTQYF | TGCAGTGCTAGCAGGGGTAGGAGCACAGATACGCAGTATTTT
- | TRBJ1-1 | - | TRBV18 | CASSGDGGLNTEAFF | TGTGCCAGCTCAGGGGACGGTGGACTGAACACTGAAGCTTTCTTT
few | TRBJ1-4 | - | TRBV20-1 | CSAPNLGRSGEKLFF | TGCAGTGCTCCCAATCTGGGCCGCAGCGGGGAAAAACTGTTTTTT
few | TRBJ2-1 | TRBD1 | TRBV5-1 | CASSLGTGDYNEQFF | TGTGCCAGCAGTTTGGGGACAGGGGACTACAATGAGCAGTTCTTC
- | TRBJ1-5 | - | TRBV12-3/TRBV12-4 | CASSKPNSNQPQHF | TGTGCCAGCAGCAAACCAAATAGCAATCAGCCCCAGCATTTT
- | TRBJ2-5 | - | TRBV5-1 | CASSLGDRVAGKETQYF | TGCGCCAGCAGCTTGGGCGACAGGGTCGCGGGGAAAGAGACCCAGTACTTC
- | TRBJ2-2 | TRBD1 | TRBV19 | CASIPTGGYTGELFF | TGTGCCAGTATTCCTACAGGGGGGTACACCGGGGAGCTGTTTTTT
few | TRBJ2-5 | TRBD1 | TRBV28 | CASIGTEETQYF | TGTGCCAGCATAGGGACAGAGGAGACCCAGTACTTC
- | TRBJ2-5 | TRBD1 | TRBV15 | CATSRGDRETQYF | TGTGCCACCAGCAGAGGGGACAGGGAGACCCAGTACTTC
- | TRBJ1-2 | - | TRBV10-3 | CATEGKRYGYTF | TGTGCCACCGAGGGGAAGCGGTATGGCTACACCTTC
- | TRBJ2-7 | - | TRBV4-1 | CASSRTPGADEQYF | TGCGCCAGCAGTCGGACGCCGGGCGCGGACGAGCAGTACTTC
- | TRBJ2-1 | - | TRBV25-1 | CASSSGNLNEQFF | TGTGCCAGCAGTAGCGGCAACCTCAATGAGCAGTTCTTC